This TCR beta chain was recovered during a study of cytomegalovirus exposure and HLA in healthy donors. Primers for the PCR totalled 60 Vbeta and 13 Jbeta. Sequencing used immunoSEQ multiplex PCR; TCRdb keeps in-frame clones, though not all of them. The table lists tens of thousands of clones. After removal of 3 bases from V and 6 bases from J, the junction contained 4 bases not matched to a gene. Germline V gene lookup returns CDR1 SGDLS and CDR2 YYNGEE. The CDR3 runs to 14 residues. The gene calls are TRBV9 and TRBJ1-2, with TRBD1 identical over 11 bases. Sequencing was carried out using PBMCs. This TCR was recovered from a man between 45 and 60 years old in good health and CMV-seropositive. The CDR3 sequence: CASSARTGGDGYTF. The CDR3 DNA sequence: TGTGCCAGCAGCGCCAGGACAGGGGGCGATGGCTACACCTTC. The variable domain in full, completed from reference TRBV9 and TRBJ1-2, reads DSGVTQTPKHLITATGQRVTLRCSPRSGDLSVYWYQQSLDQGLQFLIQYYNGEERAKGNILERFSAQQFPDLHSELNLSSLELGDSALYFCASSARTGGDGYTFGSGTRLTVV.